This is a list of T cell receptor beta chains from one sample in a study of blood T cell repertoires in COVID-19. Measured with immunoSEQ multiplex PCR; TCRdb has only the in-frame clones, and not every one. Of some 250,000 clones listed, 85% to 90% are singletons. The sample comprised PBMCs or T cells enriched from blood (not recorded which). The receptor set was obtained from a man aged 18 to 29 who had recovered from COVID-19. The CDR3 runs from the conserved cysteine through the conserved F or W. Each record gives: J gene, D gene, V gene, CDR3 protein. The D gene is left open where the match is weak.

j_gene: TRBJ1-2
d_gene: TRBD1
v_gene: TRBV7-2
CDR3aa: CASSPQGGNGYTF

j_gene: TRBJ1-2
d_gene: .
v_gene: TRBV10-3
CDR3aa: CAIGGANYGYTF

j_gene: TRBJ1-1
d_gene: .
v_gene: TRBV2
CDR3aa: CASSVEGTEAFF

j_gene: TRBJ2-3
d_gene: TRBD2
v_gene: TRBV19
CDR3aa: CASSIDHRWTSGVDTQYF

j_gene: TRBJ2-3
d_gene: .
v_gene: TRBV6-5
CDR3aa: CASISTGTDTQYF

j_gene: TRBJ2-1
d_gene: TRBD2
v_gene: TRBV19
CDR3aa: CASRQGLADEQFF

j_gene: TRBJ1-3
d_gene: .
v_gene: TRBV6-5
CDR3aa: CASRKIDTSGNTIYF

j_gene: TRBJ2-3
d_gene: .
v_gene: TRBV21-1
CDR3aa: CASSKARDGSGTDTQYF

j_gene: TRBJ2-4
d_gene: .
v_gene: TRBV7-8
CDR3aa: CASSLDRGIQYF

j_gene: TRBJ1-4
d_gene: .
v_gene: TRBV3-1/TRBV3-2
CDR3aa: CASSQVGQGSGEKLFF

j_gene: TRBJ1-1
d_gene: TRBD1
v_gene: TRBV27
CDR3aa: CASSRQGAYNTEAFF

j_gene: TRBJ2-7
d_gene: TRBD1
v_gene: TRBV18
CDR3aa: CASSHSSPGQGFYEQYF

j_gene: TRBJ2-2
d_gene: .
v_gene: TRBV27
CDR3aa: CASSSLPNTGELFF

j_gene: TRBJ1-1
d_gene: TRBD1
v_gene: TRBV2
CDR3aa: CASRVLTGVAFF

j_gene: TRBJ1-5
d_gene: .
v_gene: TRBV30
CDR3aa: CAWSVQGGGPQHF

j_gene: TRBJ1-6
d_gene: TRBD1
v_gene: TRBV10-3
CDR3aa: CAIRGTGVTNSPLHF

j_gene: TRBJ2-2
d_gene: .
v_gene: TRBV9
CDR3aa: CASSGGAGGRNTGELFF

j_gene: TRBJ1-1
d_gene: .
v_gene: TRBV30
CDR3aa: CAWSVSGTEAFF

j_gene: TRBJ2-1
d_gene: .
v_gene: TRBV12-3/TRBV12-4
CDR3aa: CASSLIRVEQFF

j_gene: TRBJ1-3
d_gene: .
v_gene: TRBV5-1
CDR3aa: CASSLPSGNTIYF

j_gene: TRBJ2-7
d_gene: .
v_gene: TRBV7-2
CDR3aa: CASSLGVQVPNYEQYF

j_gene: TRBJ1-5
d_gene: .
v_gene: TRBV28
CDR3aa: CASRGGEISNQPQHF